The present T cell receptor (beta chain) was sequenced within a study of T cells in Graves' hyperthyroidism and ophthalmopathy. At the level of the study: At initial diagnosis, before any treatment had begun, peripheral blood was obtained.

Study observations and caveats: From stable hyperthyroidism, ophthalmopathy was separated by a 13 V-J model.

The sample holds many counts of this clonotype. Its antigen is not known. The source material, RNA transcripts, was used to amplify TCR beta CDR3 regions. HTBI primers were used for first-round RT-PCR of the TCR CDR3. Each CDR3 protein gets one entry after TCRdb re-called the multiplex PCR reads with MiXCR. Here the sample spans 600,000 to 650,000 distinct CDR3 sequences, about a sixth being singletons. The V segment lost 5 bases and the J segment 3 bases; nucleotides outside the gene matches: 7. The CDR3 contains 13 residues. Germline loops: CDR1 DFQATT, CDR2 SNEGSKA (reference sequence). The chain carries TRBV20-1 and TRBJ2-7; TRBD1 aligns across 7 bases. The sequence derives from a woman in her 30s with Graves' hyperthyroidism. The sample comprised blood. The CDR3 DNA reads as TGCAGTGCTGGTGGGAGACAGGGCTACGAGCAGTACTTC. Translation: CSAGGRQGYEQYF.